This TCR beta chain was sequenced for a study of cytomegalovirus exposure and HLA in healthy donors. Study-level points and caveats: Approximately 160 TCR beta chains were listed as cytomegalovirus-associated. Sequencing probably produced one cluster of sequence variants that were highly shared.

This CDR3 contains 15 residues. Trimming pared 3 bases from V and 1 base from J, leaving 11 bases between. Germline CDR1 is SGHDT and CDR2 is YYEEEE. This clone was detected only once. Its antigen is as yet unknown. The study ran its PCR with 60 Vbeta and 13 Jbeta primers. Profiling relied on immunoSEQ multiplex PCR, and the TCRdb table lists in-frame clones only, not all of them. The table shows around 180,000 clones, with 80% to 85% occurring only once. The sample was PBMCs. The chain is built from TRBV5-6 and TRBJ2-1; perhaps TRBD1 as D (5 bases). The source of this sequence is a woman between 40 and 55 years old in good health and CMV-seronegative. The CDR3 nucleotides are TGTGCCAGCAGCTGGGATCGGACATCCTACAATGAGCAGTTCTTC. Encoded protein: CASSWDRTSYNEQFF.